This record concerns one T cell receptor (beta chain) sequence. The source of the sample is a study of cytomegalovirus exposure and HLA in healthy donors. Sequencing was performed with immunoSEQ multiplex PCR; in TCRdb, only in-frame clones are kept and a portion is missing. The data show about 130,000 clones, 90% to 97% seen once. Per the germline V gene, CDR1 is MGHRA and CDR2 is YSYEKL. The CDR3 loop spans 15 amino acids. V lost 1 base and J lost 2, with 8 bases in between. The J gene is TRBJ2-2, the V gene TRBV4-1, with D hard to call. This clonotype was obtained from a man younger than 30 in good health and CMV-seronegative. The sequencing sample was made of PBMCs. The CDR3 loop is CASSQATRNTGELFF. The CDR3 nucleotides are TGCGCCAGCAGCCAAGCGACTCGAAACACCGGGGAGCTGTTTTTT.